Reported below is one T cell receptor (beta chain). The data derive from a study of blood T cell repertoires in COVID-19. The germline V gene has CDR1 SQVTM and CDR2 ANQGSEA. Trimming took 1 base from V and 3 from J, leaving 8 bases between them. The CDR3 covers 13 residues. Participants were aged about 18 to 100 years from 24 US areas. Method: immunoSEQ multiplex PCR; TCRdb's copy keeps in-frame clones and lacks some. This table has fewer than 250,000 clones, 84% appearing once. The chain couples TRBV29-1 to TRBJ2-3; tentative D call: TRBD1 (6 bases). Sequencing was done on a sample of PBMCs or T cells enriched from blood (not recorded which). This TCR was recovered from a man aged 55 to 70 who had recovered from COVID-19. The CDR3 bases are TGCAGCGTTGAAGCCACAGGGACAGATACGCAGTATTTT. Amino acids: CSVEATGTDTQYF.